There are a few counts of the clone carrying this T cell receptor beta chain. This entry is derived from a study of T cells in Graves' hyperthyroidism and ophthalmopathy. What was amplified from RNA transcripts were TCR beta CDR3 regions. When the TCR CDR3 underwent first-round RT-PCR, the HTBI primer set was used. TCRdb fed the multiplex PCR reads into MiXCR, producing one record per CDR3 protein. The table has about 400,000 distinct CDR3 sequences, 15% to 17% seen once; the top ten hold 7.7%. The CDR3 sequence is 13 residues long. Deletions cut 4 bases from V and 4 bases from J, with 11 bases between. Germline V gene lookup returns CDR1 SGHNT and CDR2 YYREEE (reference sequence). Diagnoses used clinical symptoms, serum thyroxine and TRAb, thyroid ultrasound and orbital computed tomography. The PBMCs were taken from about 9.7 ml of fresh peripheral blood.

The clonotype originates from a woman aged 18-29 years with Graves' hyperthyroidism. The chain is built from TRBV5-4 and TRBJ1-2; TRBD1 might be the D (5 bases). The specimen sequenced was blood. The CDR3 region is CASSRGSFYGYTF. In DNA, the CDR3 is TGTGCCAGCAGCCGGGGCAGCTTCTATGGCTACACCTTC.